This T cell receptor (beta chain) was captured in a study of resident and recirculating memory T cells in vitiligo (dated by TCRdb to the late 2010s). Background for the entire study: For TCR beta sequencing, epidermis was obtained by shave biopsy from two lesional and two nonlesional sites, and PBMCs were also collected, from each of a few stable vitiligo patients. Right before genomic DNA was extracted using the Qiagen DNeasy Blood & Tissue Kit, the samples were homogenized with no cell sorting step. The human TCR beta sequencing was designed to test whether specific clones found in lesional vitiligo skin differed from the clones found in nonlesional skin and in blood.

What the study reported, not specific to this receptor: TCR sequences were not shared across biopsy sites or across patients, which suggests that different T cell clones infiltrate different lesions, a pattern described as private specificity. Mechanistic studies in the future are needed to assess how much the detected T cell clones and the human Trm pools versus Tcm pools each contribute. Overlap and correlation analysis showed no significant repertoire overlap between biopsies except for each lesion with itself, even within a single patient. Clonality was not the same from one vitiligo lesion to another, and no unique dominant TCR clone turned up.

Stable vitiligo was defined as no change in lesions over the previous 6 months. Stable patients also had to lack confetti depigmentation, a clinical sign of active vitiligo. Patients who had been treated within the previous three months were excluded. PBMCs were isolated from heparinized blood by Ficoll density gradient centrifugation and were subsequently flash-frozen. The germline V gene encodes CDR1 SNHLY and CDR2 FYNNEI. The CDR3 runs 15 residues from the cysteine to the phenylalanine. Only CDR3 DNA remains: 45 bases, in frame from the first base. The germline ends are 10 bases apart after V is trimmed by 4 bases and J by 3 bases. With regard to this clone: Its antigen is still unknown. There are no base qualities to consult, and no much larger clone falls within one base.

The immunoSEQ hsTCRB kit was used to amplify TCR beta chains from genomic DNA. The immunoSEQ service ran the sequencing of the TCR beta libraries on an Illumina MiSeq instrument. The original methods were these. The immunoSEQ Analyzer was used to analyze the repertoire data. The source is immuneACCESS, and TCRdb retained only in-frame sequences with V and J called. Part of the clones is not carried over; for the studies checked, unresolved V genes explain less than half of this, and the remainder is unexplained. Clone size and V and J calls were adopted from that table, with D and trimming inferred from the DNA. The sample has 40,000 to 45,000 clones on record, nearly 95% of them singletons. About 4.6% of the sample belongs to the ten largest clones.

This TCR was sampled from a male donor with vitiligo. The rearranged segments are TRBV2 and TRBJ1-6; tentative D gene TRBD1, with 5 bases matching. Sequencing used blood. For the CDR3, the sequence is CASSADSHYNSPLHF. The DNA sequence is given as TGTGCCAGCAGTGCCGACAGCCACTATAATTCACCCCTCCACTTT.